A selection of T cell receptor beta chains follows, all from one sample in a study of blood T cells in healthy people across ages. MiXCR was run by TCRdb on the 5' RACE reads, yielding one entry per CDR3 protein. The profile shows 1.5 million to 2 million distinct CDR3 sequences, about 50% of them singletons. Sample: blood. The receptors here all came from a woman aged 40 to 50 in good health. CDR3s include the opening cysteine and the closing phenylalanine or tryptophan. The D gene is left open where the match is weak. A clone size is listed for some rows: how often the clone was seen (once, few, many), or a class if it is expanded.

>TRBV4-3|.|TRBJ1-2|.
CASSQDPYREAEYGYTF
TGCGCCAGCAGCCAAGATCCGTACAGGGAAGCAGAGTATGGCTACACCTTC
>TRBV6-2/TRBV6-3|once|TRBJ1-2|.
CASSYGSHGYTF
TGTGCCAGCAGTTATGGTTCCCATGGCTACACCTTC
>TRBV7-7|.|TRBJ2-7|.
CASSLAHRENEQYF
TGTGCTAGCAGCTTAGCACACAGGGAGAACGAGCAGTACTTC
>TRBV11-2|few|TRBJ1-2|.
CASSQPGQVFGYTF
TGTGCCAGCAGCCAACCGGGACAAGTTTTTGGCTACACCTTC
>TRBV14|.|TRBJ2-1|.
CASSQGVREFHNEQFF
TGTGCCAGCAGCCAAGGCGTCAGGGAATTCCACAATGAGCAGTTCTTC
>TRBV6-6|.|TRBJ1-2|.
CASSYSEKMHNGYTF
TGTGCCAGCAGTTACTCCGAGAAAATGCATAATGGCTACACCTTC
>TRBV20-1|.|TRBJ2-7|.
CSASRGGRVDEQYF
TGCAGTGCTAGTAGGGGGGGCAGGGTGGACGAGCAGTACTTC
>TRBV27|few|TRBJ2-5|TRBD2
CASSLSWGTSGVGETQYF
TGTGCCAGCAGTTTATCCTGGGGGACTAGCGGGGTGGGAGAGACCCAGTACTTC
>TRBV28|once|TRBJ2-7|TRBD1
CASRTQGAGSYEQYF
TGTGCCAGCAGGACACAGGGGGCGGGCTCCTACGAGCAGTACTTC
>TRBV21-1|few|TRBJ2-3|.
CASRAGGRNSTDTQYF
TGTGCCAGCAGAGCGGGGGGCCGCAATAGCACAGATACGCAGTATTTT
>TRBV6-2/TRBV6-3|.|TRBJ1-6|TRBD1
CASSKWDRVTPLHF
TGTGCCAGCAGTAAATGGGACAGGGTGACACCCCTCCACTTT
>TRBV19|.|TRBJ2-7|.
CASKQSGTYEQYF
TGTGCCAGTAAACAATCAGGAACCTACGAGCAGTACTTC
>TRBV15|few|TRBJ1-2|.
CATSRAAGRGYTF
TGTGCCACCAGCAGAGCAGCAGGGCGAGGCTACACCTTC
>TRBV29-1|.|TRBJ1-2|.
CSVEGGSPGRDNYGYTF
TGCAGCGTTGAAGGGGGTTCCCCGGGCAGGGACAACTATGGCTACACCTTC
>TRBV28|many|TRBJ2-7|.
CASRSYEQYF
TGTGCCAGCAGAAGTTACGAGCAGTACTTC
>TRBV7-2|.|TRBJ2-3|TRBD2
CASSFFPGTSGPTDTQYF
TGTGCCAGCAGCTTCTTTCCCGGGACTAGCGGGCCCACAGATACGCAGTATTTT
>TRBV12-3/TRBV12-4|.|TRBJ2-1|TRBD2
CASMQVAGGHEQFF
TGTGCCAGCATGCAGGTAGCGGGGGGGCATGAGCAGTTCTTC
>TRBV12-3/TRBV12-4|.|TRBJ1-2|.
CASSSTKRDGYTF
TGTGCCAGCAGTTCGACGAAACGGGATGGCTACACCTTC
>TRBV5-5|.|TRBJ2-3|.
CVSSNTLQLPWKQYF
TGTGTCAGCAGCAATACCCTACAGCTCCCGTGGAAGCAGTATTTT
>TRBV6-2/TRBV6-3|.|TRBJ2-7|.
CASSDAGKYEQYF
TGTGCCAGCAGCGACGCAGGGAAGTACGAGCAGTACTTC
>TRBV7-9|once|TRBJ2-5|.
CASSLPGYETQYF
TGTGCCAGCAGCTTACCGGGATATGAGACCCAGTACTTC
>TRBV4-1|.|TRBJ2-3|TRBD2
CASSQDRIPDLLAELSSTDTQYF
TGCGCCAGCAGCCAAGATCGGATCCCAGATCTCCTAGCGGAGCTTTCTAGCACAGATACGCAGTATTTT
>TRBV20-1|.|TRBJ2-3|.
CSAPGGTTDTQYF
TGCAGTGCCCCCGGTGGGACCACAGATACGCAGTATTTT
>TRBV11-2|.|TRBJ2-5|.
CASSFVGGPQETQYF
TGTGCCAGCAGCTTTGTCGGGGGGCCTCAAGAGACCCAGTACTTC
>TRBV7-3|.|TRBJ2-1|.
CASSQPGNEQFF
TGTGCCAGCAGCCAACCAGGGAATGAGCAGTTCTTC
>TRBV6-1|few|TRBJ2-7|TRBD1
CASSAQPTGYSYEQYF
TGTGCCAGCAGTGCCCAACCGACAGGGTACTCCTACGAGCAGTACTTC
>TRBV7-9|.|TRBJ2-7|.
CASSFGGGIVRTYEQYF
TGTGCCAGCAGCTTTGGAGGGGGGATCGTCAGAACCTACGAGCAGTACTTC
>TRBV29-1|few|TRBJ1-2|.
CSVEGGELHGYTF
TGCAGCGTTGAGGGGGGCGAACTCCATGGCTACACCTTC
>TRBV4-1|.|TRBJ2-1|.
CASSQVGGFEQFF
TGCGCCAGCAGCCAAGTAGGGGGTTTTGAGCAGTTCTTC
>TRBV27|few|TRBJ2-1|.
CASRPTRGSYNEQFF
TGTGCCAGCAGGCCGACTAGGGGGTCCTACAATGAGCAGTTCTTC
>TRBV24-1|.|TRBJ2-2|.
CATSGPPGRKNTGELFF
TGTGCCACCAGTGGCCCCCCGGGACGGAAGAACACCGGGGAGCTGTTTTTT
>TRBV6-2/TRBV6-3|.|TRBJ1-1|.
CASKDRDAYTEAFF
TGTGCCAGCAAAGACAGAGACGCCTACACTGAAGCTTTCTTT
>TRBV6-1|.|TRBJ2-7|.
CASSEFTGSGIYEQYF
TGTGCCAGCAGTGAATTTACAGGGTCCGGAATCTACGAGCAGTACTTC
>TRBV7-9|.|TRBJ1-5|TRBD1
CASSPGDSVWQPQHF
TGTGCCAGCAGCCCCGGGGACAGCGTTTGGCAGCCCCAGCATTTT
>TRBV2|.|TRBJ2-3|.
CASSLDKVPTDTQYF
TGTGCCAGCAGTCTGGACAAAGTTCCCACAGATACGCAGTATTTT
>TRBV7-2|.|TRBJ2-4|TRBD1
CASSLAGTGEYF
TGTGCCAGCAGCTTAGCGGGGACAGGGGAGTACTTC
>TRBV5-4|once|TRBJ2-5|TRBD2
CASSLRGVVETQYF
TGTGCCAGCAGCTTACGGGGGGTTGTGGAGACCCAGTACTTC
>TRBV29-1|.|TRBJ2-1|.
CSGLGAPSSYNEQFF
TGCAGCGGATTGGGCGCCCCTAGCTCCTACAATGAGCAGTTCTTC
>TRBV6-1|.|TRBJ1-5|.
CASRDWDQPQHF
TGTGCCAGCAGGGATTGGGATCAGCCCCAGCATTTT
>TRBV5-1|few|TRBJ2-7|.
CASSPPNGRISYEQYF
TGCGCCAGCAGCCCCCCTAACGGACGGATCTCCTACGAGCAGTACTTC
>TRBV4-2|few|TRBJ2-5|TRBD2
CASSQDPSGGGQETQYF
TGTGCCAGCAGCCAAGATCCTAGCGGGGGTGGGCAAGAGACCCAGTACTTC
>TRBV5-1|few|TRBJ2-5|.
CASRKGGGGQETQYF
TGCGCCAGCAGGAAGGGGGGCGGAGGACAAGAGACCCAGTACTTC
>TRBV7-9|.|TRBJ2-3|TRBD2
CASSTERGGTDTQYF
TGTGCCAGCAGCACCGAGCGGGGGGGCACAGATACGCAGTATTTT
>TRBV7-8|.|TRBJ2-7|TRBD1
CTSSRQGFEQYF
TGTACCAGCTCCCGACAGGGATTCGAGCAGTACTTC
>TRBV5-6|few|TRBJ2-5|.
CASSLRLGREETQYF
TGTGCCAGCAGCTTGAGGTTGGGCAGGGAAGAGACCCAGTACTTC
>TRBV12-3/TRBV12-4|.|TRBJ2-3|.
CASTISGEGATTQYF
TGTGCCAGCACCATTTCGGGGGAAGGGGCTACGACGCAGTATTTT
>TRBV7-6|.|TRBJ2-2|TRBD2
CASSQGLAGESGELFF
TGTGCCAGCAGCCAGGGACTAGCGGGGGAGTCCGGGGAGCTGTTTTTT
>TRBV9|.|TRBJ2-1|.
CASSAGTGGTYNEQFF
TGTGCCAGCAGCGCAGGGACGGGCGGGACCTACAATGAGCAGTTCTTC
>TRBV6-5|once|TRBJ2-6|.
CASSYFTSGADVLTF
TGTGCCAGCAGTTACTTTACCTCTGGGGCCGACGTCCTGACTTTC
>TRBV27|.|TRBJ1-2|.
CASSSQYEGYTF
TGTGCCAGCAGTTCTCAGTATGAGGGCTACACCTTC
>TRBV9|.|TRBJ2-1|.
CASSVEVDLDEQFF
TGTGCCAGCAGCGTAGAGGTCGATCTAGATGAGCAGTTCTTC
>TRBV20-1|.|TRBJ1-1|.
CSHRVNTEAFF
TGCAGTCACAGGGTGAACACTGAAGCTTTCTTT
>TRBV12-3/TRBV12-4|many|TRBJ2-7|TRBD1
CASSLGTGSEQYF
TGTGCCAGCAGTTTAGGGACAGGGAGCGAGCAGTACTTC
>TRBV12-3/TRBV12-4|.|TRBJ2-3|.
CASSFSRVSTDTQYF
TGTGCCAGCAGTTTCAGCCGAGTTAGCACAGATACGCAGTATTTT
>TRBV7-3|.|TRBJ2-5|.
CASSSTGQRQETQYF
TGTGCCAGCAGCTCAACGGGACAACGCCAAGAGACCCAGTACTTC
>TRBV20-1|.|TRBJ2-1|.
CSAREGRGHSEQFF
TGCAGTGCTAGAGAGGGGCGAGGGCATAGTGAGCAGTTCTTC
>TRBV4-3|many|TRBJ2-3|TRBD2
CASSLQRGKSDTQYF
TGCGCCAGCAGCTTACAGCGGGGGAAATCAGATACGCAGTATTTT